These T cell receptor beta chains were read from a single sample in a study of blood T cell repertoires in COVID-19. The assay was immunoSEQ multiplex PCR, and TCRdb's table has in-frame clones only and misses some. This table holds about 120,000 clones, 81% found once. The sample comprised peripheral blood. These receptors were obtained from a man younger than 45 with COVID-19, enrolled during active disease. The CDR3 runs from the conserved cysteine through the conserved F or W. D genes are given only for firm matches. Rows give clone size only sometimes, using once, few, many, or a class for an expanded clone.

TGTGCCAGCTCACCACAAGGCGCGGGCAATCAGCCCCAGCATTTT	CASSPQGAGNQPQHF	TRBJ1-5	-	TRBV18	-
TGTGCCAGCTCACCATTTGAGACTAGCGGGAGAGAGACCCAGTACTTC	CASSPFETSGRETQYF	TRBJ2-5	-	TRBV18	TRBD2
TGTGCCAGCAGTTCAGGACAGGGTACGATCTATGGCTACACCTTC	CASSSGQGTIYGYTF	TRBJ1-2	-	TRBV28	TRBD1
TGCGCCAGCCTCCGGGACAGGGAAAAGAGGAGCAATCAGCCCCAGCATTTT	CASLRDREKRSNQPQHF	TRBJ1-5	few	TRBV5-1	TRBD1
TGTGCCAGCAGAGGGGGGGAATCAGACACAGATACGCAGTATTTT	CASRGGESDTDTQYF	TRBJ2-3	-	TRBV6-5	-
TGCAGCGTTGAGGACAGGGCCTACGAGCAGTACTTC	CSVEDRAYEQYF	TRBJ2-7	-	TRBV29-1	TRBD1
TGTGCCAGCAGTTTTGATACTTCTGGAAACACCATATATTTT	CASSFDTSGNTIYF	TRBJ1-3	-	TRBV28	-
TGTGCCATCAGTGAGTCGGAGGGAGAAAAACTGTTTTTT	CAISESEGEKLFF	TRBJ1-4	-	TRBV10-3	-
TGTGCCAGCAGCTTTCTTAGCGGGGCTGACAATGAGCAGTTCTTC	CASSFLSGADNEQFF	TRBJ2-1	-	TRBV11-3	TRBD2
TGCGCCAGCAGCTTGGTCCCAGGGGCTTATCGTGAAAAACTGTTTTTT	CASSLVPGAYREKLFF	TRBJ1-4	few	TRBV5-1	-
TGTGCCAGCAGCTTTGTGTTGGGCGGGGATGGCTACACCTTC	CASSFVLGGDGYTF	TRBJ1-2	-	TRBV7-8	-
TGTGCCAGCAGCCCTGTCTCCACAACAGCTGTGGCTTTCTTT	CASSPVSTTAVAFF	TRBJ1-1	-	TRBV28	-
TGTGCCAGCATTCGACCCCCCCGGGAGGGCCTCGAAGAGACCCAGTACTTC	CASIRPPREGLEETQYF	TRBJ2-5	-	TRBV25-1	TRBD2
TGTGCCAGCCGGTCCAGGATTAGCACAGATACGCAGTATTTT	CASRSRISTDTQYF	TRBJ2-3	-	TRBV6-5	-
TGTGCCAGCAGTTCCCTCGGACAGGGCGGCGGCTACACCTTC	CASSSLGQGGGYTF	TRBJ1-2	-	TRBV6-6	TRBD1
TGTGCCAGCAGCTCCTCCCAGGACCCGGGAAACACCGGGGAGCTGTTTTTT	CASSSSQDPGNTGELFF	TRBJ2-2	-	TRBV7-8	-
TGTGCCAGCAGCTTAGGGCAGGGTTTCTCCAGGCCGGGCACCTACGAGCAGTACTTC	CASSLGQGFSRPGTYEQYF	TRBJ2-7	-	TRBV7-2	-
TGTGCCAGCAGCGTGGCCACCAACCAAGAGACCCAGTACTTC	CASSVATNQETQYF	TRBJ2-5	-	TRBV7-8	-
TGTGCCAGCAGCTTCGGCGGGGCAGGGGAGCAGTTCTTC	CASSFGGAGEQFF	TRBJ2-1	few	TRBV11-3	-
TGTGCCAGCACCCCCGGCTATGGCTACACCTTC	CASTPGYGYTF	TRBJ1-2	few	TRBV6-6	-
TGTGCCAGCAGCCCCCTCTCAGGCTCCTACGAGCAGTACTTC	CASSPLSGSYEQYF	TRBJ2-7	-	TRBV11-3	-
TGTGCCAGCAGCCTCTCAAGCTGGGCAGGGTTTAGTAACACCGGGGAGCTGTTTTTT	CASSLSSWAGFSNTGELFF	TRBJ2-2	-	TRBV28	-